This TCR beta chain was sequenced for a study of cytomegalovirus exposure and HLA in healthy donors. Regarding the study as a whole: At a 0.05 false discovery rate, a later analysis found approximately 15,000 TCR beta sequences to be associated with HLA alleles.

The PCR contained 60 Vbeta and 13 Jbeta primers. Some clones are missing from TCRdb's copy, which holds only in-frame ones; the method was immunoSEQ multiplex PCR. The table includes approximately 150,000 clones, roughly 79% detected once. For this clone: Antigen specificity is unknown. The identical CDR3 is also encoded by other nucleotide sequences in the sample.

This receptor was taken from a woman aged 18-29 years in good health and CMV-seropositive. Sequencing was carried out using PBMCs.

The CDR3: CSVGQASGNTIYF. Written as DNA, the CDR3 is TGCAGCGTGGGACAGGCCTCTGGAAACACCATATATTTT. This rearrangement joins TRBV29-1 to TRBJ1-3; 8 bases fit TRBD1. V dropped 6 bases and J dropped 0; count of bases not matched to a gene: 1. The CDR3 sequence is 13 residues long. Germline CDR1 and CDR2: SQVTM and ANQGSEA.